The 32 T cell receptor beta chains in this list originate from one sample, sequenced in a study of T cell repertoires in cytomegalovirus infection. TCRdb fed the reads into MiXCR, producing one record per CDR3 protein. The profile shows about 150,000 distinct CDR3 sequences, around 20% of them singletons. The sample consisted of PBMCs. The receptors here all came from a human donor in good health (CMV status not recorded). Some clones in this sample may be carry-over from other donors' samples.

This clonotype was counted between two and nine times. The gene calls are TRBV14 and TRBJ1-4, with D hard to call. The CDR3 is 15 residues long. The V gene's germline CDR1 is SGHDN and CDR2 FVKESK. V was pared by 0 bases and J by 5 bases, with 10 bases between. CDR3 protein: CASSQDGRQNEKLFF. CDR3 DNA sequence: TGTGCCAGCAGCCAAGATGGAAGGCAGAATGAAAAACTGTTTTTT.

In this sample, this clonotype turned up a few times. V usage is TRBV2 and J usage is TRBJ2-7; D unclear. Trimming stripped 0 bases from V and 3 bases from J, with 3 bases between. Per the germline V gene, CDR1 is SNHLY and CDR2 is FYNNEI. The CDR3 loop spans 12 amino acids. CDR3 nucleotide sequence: TGTGCCAGCAGTGAAGCGAGCTACGAGCAGTACTTC. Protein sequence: CASSEASYEQYF.

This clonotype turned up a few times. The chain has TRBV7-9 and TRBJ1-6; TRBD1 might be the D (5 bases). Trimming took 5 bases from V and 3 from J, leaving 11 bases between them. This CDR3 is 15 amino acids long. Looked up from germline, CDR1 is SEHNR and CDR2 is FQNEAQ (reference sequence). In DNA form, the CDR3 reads TGTGCCAGCAGCCGTGTTCAGGGCTATAATTCACCCCTCCACTTT. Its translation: CASSRVQGYNSPLHF.

The CDR3 DNA follows: TGTGCCAGCAGTTACTCGGACCGGGGCATGAACACTGAAGCTTTCTTT. This encodes CASSYSDRGMNTEAFF. The chain is built from TRBV6-5 and TRBJ1-1; possibly TRBD1 for D (5 bases). Germline V CDR1 and CDR2: MNHEY, SVGAGI. This CDR3 is built from 16 residues. The ends were cut back, 0 bases at V and 0 bases at J, with 11 bases in the middle.

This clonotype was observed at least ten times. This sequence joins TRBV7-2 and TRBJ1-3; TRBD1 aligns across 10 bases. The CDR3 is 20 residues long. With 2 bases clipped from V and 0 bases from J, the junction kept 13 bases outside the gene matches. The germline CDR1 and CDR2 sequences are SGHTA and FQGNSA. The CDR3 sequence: CASSLLPGTGVADSGNTIYF. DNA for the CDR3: TGTGCCAGCAGCTTATTACCCGGGACAGGGGTTGCAGACTCTGGAAACACCATATATTTT. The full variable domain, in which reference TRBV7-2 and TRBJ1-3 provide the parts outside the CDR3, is GAGVSQSPSNKVTEKGKDVELRCDPISGHTALYWYRQSLGQGLEFLIYFQGNSAPDKSGLPSDRFSAERTGGSVSTLTIQRTQQEDSAVYLCASSLLPGTGVADSGNTIYFGEGSWLTVV.

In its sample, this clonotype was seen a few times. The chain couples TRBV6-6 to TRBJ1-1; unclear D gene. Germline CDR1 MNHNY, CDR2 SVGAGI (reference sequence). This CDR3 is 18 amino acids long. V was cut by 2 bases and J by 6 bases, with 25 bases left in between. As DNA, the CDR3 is TGTGCCAGCAGTTACCGCCGAGAATATCAACAGACCCCGTCTGAAGCTTTCTTT. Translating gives CASSYRREYQQTPSEAFF.

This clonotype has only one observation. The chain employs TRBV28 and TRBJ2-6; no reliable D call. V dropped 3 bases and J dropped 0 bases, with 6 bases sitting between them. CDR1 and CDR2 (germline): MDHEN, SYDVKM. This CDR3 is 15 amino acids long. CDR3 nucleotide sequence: TGTGCCAGCAGTTTCATGAGCTCTGGGGCCAACGTCCTGACTTTC. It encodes CASSFMSSGANVLTF.

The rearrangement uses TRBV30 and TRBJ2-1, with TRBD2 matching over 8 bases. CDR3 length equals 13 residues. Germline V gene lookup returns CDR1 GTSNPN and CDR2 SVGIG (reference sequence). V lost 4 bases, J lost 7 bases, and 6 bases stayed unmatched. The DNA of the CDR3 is TGTGCCTGGACCCCGGGGGGGCAAAATGAGCAGTTCTTC. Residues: CAWTPGGQNEQFF. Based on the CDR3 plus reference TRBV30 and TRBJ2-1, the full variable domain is SQTIHQWPATLVQPVGSPLSLECTVEGTSNPNLYWYRQAAGRGLQLLFYSVGIGQISSEVPQNLSASRPQDRQFILSSKKLLLSDSGFYLCAWTPGGQNEQFFGPGTRLTVL.

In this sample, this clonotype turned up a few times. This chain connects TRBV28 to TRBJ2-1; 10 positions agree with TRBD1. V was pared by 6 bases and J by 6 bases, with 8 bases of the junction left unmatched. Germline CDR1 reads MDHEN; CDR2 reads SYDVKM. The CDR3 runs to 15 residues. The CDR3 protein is CASSEAGTGVNEQFF. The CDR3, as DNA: TGTGCCAGCAGCGAAGCCGGGACAGGGGTCAATGAGCAGTTCTTC. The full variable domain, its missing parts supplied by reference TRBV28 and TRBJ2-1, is DVKVTQSSRYLVKRTGEKVFLECVQDMDHENMFWYRQDPGLGLRLIYFSYDVKMKEKGDIPEGYSVSREKKERFSLILESASTNQTSMYLCASSEAGTGVNEQFFGPGTRLTVL.

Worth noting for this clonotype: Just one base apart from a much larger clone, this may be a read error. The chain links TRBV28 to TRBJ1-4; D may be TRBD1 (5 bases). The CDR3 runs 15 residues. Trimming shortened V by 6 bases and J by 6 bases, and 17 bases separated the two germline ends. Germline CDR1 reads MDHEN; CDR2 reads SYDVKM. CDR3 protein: CASRPTVTLDEKLFF. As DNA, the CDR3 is TGTGCCAGCAGGCCGACAGTTACTCTTGATGAAAAACTGTTTTTT.

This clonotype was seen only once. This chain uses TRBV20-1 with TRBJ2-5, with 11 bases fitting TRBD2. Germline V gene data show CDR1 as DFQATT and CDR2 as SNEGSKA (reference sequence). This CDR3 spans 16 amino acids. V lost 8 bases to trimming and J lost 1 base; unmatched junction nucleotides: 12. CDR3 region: CSFSGTSGGGQETQYF. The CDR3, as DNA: TGCAGTTTCTCCGGGACTAGCGGTGGGGGCCAAGAGACCCAGTACTTC.

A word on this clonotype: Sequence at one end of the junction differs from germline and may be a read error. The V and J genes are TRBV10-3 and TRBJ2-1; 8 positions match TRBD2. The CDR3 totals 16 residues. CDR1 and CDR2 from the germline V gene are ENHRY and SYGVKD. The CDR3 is CANSESGLAVDNEQFF. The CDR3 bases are TGTGCCAACAGTGAGTCAGGACTAGCTGTTGACAATGAGCAGTTCTTC.

CDR3: CASSLFQGNNDEQFF. CDR3 sequence (DNA): TGTGCCAGCAGCTTATTCCAGGGAAACAATGATGAGCAGTTCTTC. The V call is TRBV7-6, the J call TRBJ2-1; tentatively, D is TRBD1 (5 bases). The CDR3 loop spans 15 amino acids. The germline gives CDR1 SGHVS, CDR2 FNYEAQ. With 2 bases removed from V and 8 bases from J, the gap between germline ends came to 16 bases. The full variable domain, with the rest looked up from reference TRBV7-6 and TRBJ2-1, is GAGVSQSPRYKVTKRGQDVALRCDPISGHVSLYWYRQALGQGPEFLTYFNYEAQQDKSGLPNDRFSAERPEGSISTLTIQRTEQRDSAMYRCASSLFQGNNDEQFFGPGTRLTVL.

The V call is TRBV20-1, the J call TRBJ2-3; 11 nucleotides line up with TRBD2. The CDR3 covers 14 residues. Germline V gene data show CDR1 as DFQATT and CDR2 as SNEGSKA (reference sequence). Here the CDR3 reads CSLSGRARGDTQYF. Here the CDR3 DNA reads TGCAGCCTTAGCGGGAGGGCCAGGGGGGATACGCAGTATTTT.

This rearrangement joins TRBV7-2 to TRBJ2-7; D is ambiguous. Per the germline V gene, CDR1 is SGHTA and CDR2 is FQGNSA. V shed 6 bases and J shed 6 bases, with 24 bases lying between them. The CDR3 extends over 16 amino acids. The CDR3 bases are TGTGCCAGCAGTACCCTCGGTCAAGTACCGCCCTCCGAGCAGTACTTC. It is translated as CASSTLGQVPPSEQYF.

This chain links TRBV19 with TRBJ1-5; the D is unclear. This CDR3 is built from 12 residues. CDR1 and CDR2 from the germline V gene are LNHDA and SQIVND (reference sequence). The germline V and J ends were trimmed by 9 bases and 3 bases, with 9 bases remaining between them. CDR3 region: CASDTVNQPQHF. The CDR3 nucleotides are TGTGCCAGCGACACCGTCAATCAGCCCCAGCATTTT.

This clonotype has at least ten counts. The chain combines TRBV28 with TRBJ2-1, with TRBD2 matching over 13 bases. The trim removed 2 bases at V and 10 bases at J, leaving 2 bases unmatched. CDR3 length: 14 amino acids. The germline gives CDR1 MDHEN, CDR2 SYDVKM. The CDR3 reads CASSLTSGGAEQFF. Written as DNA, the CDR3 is TGTGCCAGCAGTTTAACTAGCGGGGGGGCGGAGCAGTTCTTC.

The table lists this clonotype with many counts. The CDR3 loop is CASSFRQGREKLFF. Written as DNA, the CDR3 is TGTGCCAGCAGCTTCCGGCAGGGACGTGAAAAACTGTTTTTT. The V and J genes are TRBV7-6 and TRBJ1-4, with D possibly TRBD1 on 5 matching bases. V dropped 3 bases and J dropped 7 bases, with 12 bases sitting between them. Germline loops: CDR1 SGHVS, CDR2 FNYEAQ. This CDR3 is 14 amino acids long.

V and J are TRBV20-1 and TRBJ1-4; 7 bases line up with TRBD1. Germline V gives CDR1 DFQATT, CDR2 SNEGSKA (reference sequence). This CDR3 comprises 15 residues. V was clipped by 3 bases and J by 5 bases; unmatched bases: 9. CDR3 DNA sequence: TGCAGTGCTAGGGCCGGACAGGCTAAAAATGAAAAACTGTTTTTT. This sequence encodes CSARAGQAKNEKLFF.

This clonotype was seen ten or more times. For the CDR3, the DNA is TGTGCCAGCAGCTTTCGGCTAGCGGACGCATACGAGCAGTACTTC. Its translation is CASSFRLADAYEQYF. V and J are TRBV7-2 and TRBJ2-7; 7 bases map to TRBD2. CDR3 length: 15 amino acids. V dropped 3 bases and J dropped 4; count of bases not matched to a gene: 9. CDR1 is SGHTA, CDR2 FQGNSA, per germline.

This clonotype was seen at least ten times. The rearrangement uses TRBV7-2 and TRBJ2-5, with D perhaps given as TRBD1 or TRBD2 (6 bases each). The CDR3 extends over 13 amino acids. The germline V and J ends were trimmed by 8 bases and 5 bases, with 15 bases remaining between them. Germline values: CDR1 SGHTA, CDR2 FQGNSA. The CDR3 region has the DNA TGTGCCAGCGTGTTGGGGGCGGGGGAGACCCAGTACTTC. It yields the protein CASVLGAGETQYF.

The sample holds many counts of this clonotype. In DNA form, the CDR3 reads TGTGCCAGCAGTTTTGGGACGGGTGAGGCTCAGCCCCAGCATTTT. This encodes CASSFGTGEAQPQHF. The chain joins TRBV28 to TRBJ1-5; TRBD1 might be the D (5 bases). V gave up 3 bases and J gave up 6 bases, with 15 bases separating them. The germline CDR1 and CDR2 sequences are MDHEN and SYDVKM. This CDR3 has 15 amino acids. Using reference TRBV28 and TRBJ1-5 for the parts outside the CDR3, the full variable domain is DVKVTQSSRYLVKRTGEKVFLECVQDMDHENMFWYRQDPGLGLRLIYFSYDVKMKEKGDIPEGYSVSREKKERFSLILESASTNQTSMYLCASSFGTGEAQPQHFGDGTRLSIL.

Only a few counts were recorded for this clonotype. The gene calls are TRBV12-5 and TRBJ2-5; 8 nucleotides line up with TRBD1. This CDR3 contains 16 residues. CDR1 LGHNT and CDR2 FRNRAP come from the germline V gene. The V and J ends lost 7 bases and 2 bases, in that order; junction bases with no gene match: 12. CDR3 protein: CASALRQGLRQETQYF. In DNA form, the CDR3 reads TGTGCTAGTGCCCTGAGACAGGGGTTGAGACAAGAGACCCAGTACTTC.

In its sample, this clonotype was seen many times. CDR3 nucleotide sequence: TGTGCCAGCTCACCACCAGAACTAGCGGGAGATCCGCAGTTCTTC. Amino acids: CASSPPELAGDPQFF. The gene calls are TRBV18 and TRBJ2-1; 11 bases align to TRBD2. Trimming removed 0 bases from V and 12 bases from J; junction bases left unmatched: 7. There are 15 residues in the CDR3. Germline V gene sequence: CDR1 KGHSH, CDR2 LQKENI. Full variable domain (missing parts from reference TRBV18 and TRBJ2-1): NAGVMQNPRHLVRRRGQEARLRCSPMKGHSHVYWYRQLPEEGLKFMVYLQKENIIDESGMPKERFSAEFPKEGPSILRIQQVVRGDSAAYFCASSPPELAGDPQFFGPGTRLTVL.

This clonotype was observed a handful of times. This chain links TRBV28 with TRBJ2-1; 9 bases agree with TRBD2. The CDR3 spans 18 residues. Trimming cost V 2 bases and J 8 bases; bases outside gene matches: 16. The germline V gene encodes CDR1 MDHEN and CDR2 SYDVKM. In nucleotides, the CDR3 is TGTGCCAGCAGTTTACCCCCGGGGTGGGCTAGCGGGAACTATGAGCAGTTCTTC. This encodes CASSLPPGWASGNYEQFF.

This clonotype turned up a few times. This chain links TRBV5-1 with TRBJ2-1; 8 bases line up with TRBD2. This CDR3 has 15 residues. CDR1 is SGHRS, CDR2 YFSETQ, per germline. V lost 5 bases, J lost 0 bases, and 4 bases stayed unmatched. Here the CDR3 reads CASRLLAVSYNEQFF. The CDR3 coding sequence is TGCGCCAGCAGGCTACTAGCGGTCTCCTACAATGAGCAGTTCTTC.

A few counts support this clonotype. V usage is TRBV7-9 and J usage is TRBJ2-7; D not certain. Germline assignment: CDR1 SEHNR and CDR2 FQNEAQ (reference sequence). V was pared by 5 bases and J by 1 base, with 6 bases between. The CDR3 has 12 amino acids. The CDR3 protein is CASSLISYEQYF. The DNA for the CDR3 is TGTGCCAGCAGCCTAATTTCCTACGAGCAGTACTTC.

CDR3 coding DNA: TGTGCCAGCAACGACAGGGGGAACACCGGGGAGCTGTTTTTT. Its protein is CASNDRGNTGELFF. J is TRBJ2-2 and V is TRBV2; 8 nucleotides match TRBD1. The germline CDR1 and CDR2 sequences are SNHLY and FYNNEI. CDR3 length equals 14 residues. J gave up 1 base and V 7 bases, and 2 bases lay outside the gene matches.

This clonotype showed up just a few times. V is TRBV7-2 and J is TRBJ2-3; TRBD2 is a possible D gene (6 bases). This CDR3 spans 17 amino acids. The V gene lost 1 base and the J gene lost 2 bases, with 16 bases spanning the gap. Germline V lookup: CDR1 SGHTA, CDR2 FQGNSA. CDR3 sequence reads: CASSLEPLAAFTDTQYF. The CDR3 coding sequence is TGTGCCAGCAGCTTAGAACCCTTAGCGGCCTTCACAGATACGCAGTATTTT. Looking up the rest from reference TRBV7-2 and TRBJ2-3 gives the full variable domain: GAGVSQSPSNKVTEKGKDVELRCDPISGHTALYWYRQSLGQGLEFLIYFQGNSAPDKSGLPSDRFSAERTGGSVSTLTIQRTQQEDSAVYLCASSLEPLAAFTDTQYFGPGTRLTVL.

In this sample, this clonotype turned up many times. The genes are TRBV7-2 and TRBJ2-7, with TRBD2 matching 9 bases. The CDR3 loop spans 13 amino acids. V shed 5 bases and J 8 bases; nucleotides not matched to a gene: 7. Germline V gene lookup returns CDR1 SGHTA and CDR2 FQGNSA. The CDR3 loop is CASSASGNKKQYF. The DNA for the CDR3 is TGTGCCAGCAGCGCTAGCGGGAACAAGAAGCAGTACTTC.

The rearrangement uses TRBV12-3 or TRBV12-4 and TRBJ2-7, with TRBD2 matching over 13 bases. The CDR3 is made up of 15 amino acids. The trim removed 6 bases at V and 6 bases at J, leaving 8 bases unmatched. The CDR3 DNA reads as TGTGCCAGCAGCCAACTAGCGGGAGGGCCTAGCGAGCAGTACTTC. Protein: CASSQLAGGPSEQYF.

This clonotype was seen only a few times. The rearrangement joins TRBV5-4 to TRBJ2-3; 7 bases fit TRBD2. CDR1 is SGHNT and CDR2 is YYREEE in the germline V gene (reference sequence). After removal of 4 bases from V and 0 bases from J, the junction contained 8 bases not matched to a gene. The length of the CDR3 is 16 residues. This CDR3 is CASSLRDYPSTDTQYF. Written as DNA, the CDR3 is TGTGCCAGCAGCCTCCGGGACTACCCTAGCACAGATACGCAGTATTTT.